The 30 T cell receptor beta chains in this list originate from one sample, sequenced in a study of cytomegalovirus exposure and HLA in healthy donors. This PCR relied on a set of 60 Vbeta primers and 13 Jbeta primers. Assay used: immunoSEQ multiplex PCR; TCRdb lists only in-frame clones, some missing. The repertoire includes 150,000 to 200,000 clones, around 79% of them detected once, and around 1.4% sits in the top ten. Sequenced: PBMCs. Every receptor here comes from a woman aged 45 to 65 in good health and CMV-seronegative.

This rearrangement joins TRBV6-5 to TRBJ1-6; 8 bases line up with TRBD1. The CDR3 contains 15 residues. The germline V gene has CDR1 MNHEY and CDR2 SVGAGI. After removal of 1 base from V and 10 bases from J, the junction contained 6 bases not matched to a gene. CDR3 residues: CASSYLQTGVSPLHF. The DNA for the CDR3 is TGTGCCAGCAGTTACTTGCAGACAGGGGTCTCACCCCTCCACTTT.

The chain uses TRBV9 and TRBJ2-3, with 8 positions matching TRBD2. Trimming cost V 4 bases and J 0 bases; bases outside gene matches: 16. CDR1 SGDLS and CDR2 YYNGEE come from the germline V gene. The CDR3 loop spans 19 amino acids. The CDR3 DNA reads as TGTGCCAGCAGCCCTTACCAGCGGATAGCGGGAACTAGCACAGATACGCAGTATTTT. Its translation is CASSPYQRIAGTSTDTQYF.

V and J are TRBV14 and TRBJ2-5; TRBD2 aligns across 8 bases. The J call may not be correct, given that the DNA end is closer to TRBJ2-7. The CDR3 length is 13 residues. Germline V CDR1 and CDR2: SGHDN, FVKESK. The CDR3 nucleotides are TGTGCCAGCAGAGGAACTGCGGGGGGCGAGCAGTACTTC. Translation gives CASRGTAGGEQYF.

CDR3 nucleotides: TGTGCCATACTAGCGGGAGGGAGCTACAATGAGCAGTTCTTC. Amino acids: CAILAGGSYNEQFF. The chain has TRBV2 and TRBJ2-1, with 13 bases identical to TRBD2. Trimming cost V 10 bases and J 3 bases; bases outside gene matches: 3. The CDR3 is 14 amino acids. Germline values: CDR1 SNHLY, CDR2 FYNNEI.

On this clone itself: Relative to the germline gene, one junction end is altered; a read error may explain this. J is TRBJ1-1 and V is TRBV5-1; the D gene is possibly TRBD1 (5 bases). Germline V gene data show CDR1 as SGHRS and CDR2 as YFSETQ. The CDR3 sequence is 13 residues long. In nucleotides, the CDR3 is TGCGCCAGCAGCTTGGATGCAGGGACTGTAGCTTTCTTT. Amino acid sequence: CASSLDAGTVAFF.

This chain connects TRBV19 to TRBJ1-1; possibly TRBD1 for D (5 bases). CDR3 length equals 17 residues. Looked up from germline, CDR1 is LNHDA and CDR2 is SQIVND (reference sequence). The germline V and J ends were trimmed by 7 bases and 1 base, with 22 bases remaining between them. DNA for the CDR3: TGTGCCAGTACCTTAACAGGCCTAGGATTAAGGAACACTGAAGCTTTCTTT. It encodes CASTLTGLGLRNTEAFF.

In its sample, this clone was seen a few times. This chain links TRBV5-4 with TRBJ1-1; TRBD1 aligns across 7 bases. Trimming removed 4 bases from V and 2 bases from J; junction bases left unmatched: 8. Germline loops: CDR1 SGHNT, CDR2 YYREEE (reference sequence). CDR3 length equals 15 residues. CDR3 in amino acids: CASSARQGRNTEAFF. The CDR3 nucleotides read TGTGCCAGCAGCGCGCGACAGGGCCGAAACACTGAAGCTTTCTTT.

The chain combines TRBV11-2 with TRBJ1-4; no firm D call. Germline CDR1 SGHAT, CDR2 FQNNGV. The V gene lost 1 base and the J gene lost 7 bases, with 4 bases spanning the gap. This CDR3 spans 12 amino acids. CDR3 DNA: TGTGCCAGCAGCTTAGCGGGTGAAAAACTGTTTTTT. The encoded protein is CASSLAGEKLFF.

This chain joins TRBV7-9 and TRBJ2-7; D might be TRBD1 (6 bases). There are 15 residues in the CDR3. V gave up 3 bases and J gave up 1 base, with 13 bases separating them. Germline loops: CDR1 SEHNR, CDR2 FQNEAQ (reference sequence). CDR3 region: CASSFRGVGSYEQYF. CDR3 in DNA: TGTGCCAGCAGCTTCAGGGGTGTGGGATCCTACGAGCAGTACTTC.

This clone occurred a few times. V is TRBV7-9 and J is TRBJ2-3; possible D gene TRBD1, 5 bases. The germline V gene encodes CDR1 SEHNR and CDR2 FQNEAQ (reference sequence). V dropped 2 bases and J dropped 4 bases, with 10 bases sitting between them. The CDR3 runs 14 residues. The CDR3 here is CASSLSGFADTQYF. The CDR3 coding sequence is TGTGCCAGCAGCTTATCAGGGTTTGCAGATACGCAGTATTTT.

This sequence joins TRBV7-4 and TRBJ1-5, with 8 bases fitting TRBD1. The J segment lost 0 bases and the V segment lost 2 bases, leaving 12 bases of the junction unmatched. Germline-derived CDR1 and CDR2 are SGHVT and SQSDAQ. CDR3 length equals 19 residues. This CDR3 is CASSLPLTGGAYSNQPQHF. CDR3 bases: TGTGCCAGCAGCTTACCATTAACAGGGGGAGCCTATAGCAATCAGCCCCAGCATTTT.

The rearrangement links TRBV4-3 to TRBJ1-5, with D hard to call. V lost 4 bases to trimming and J lost 5 bases, with 12 bases between them. The V gene's germline CDR1 is LGHNA and CDR2 YSLEER. The length of the CDR3 is 14 residues. Written as DNA, the CDR3 is TGCGCCAGCAGCCTAGAGTTAAGAGATCAGCCCCAGCATTTT. Its translation: CASSLELRDQPQHF.

A few counts support this clone. The V and J genes are TRBV5-1 and TRBJ2-6; weak D call: TRBD2 (5 bases). The CDR3 has 17 residues. Germline V gene sequence: CDR1 SGHRS, CDR2 YFSETQ. The V gene lost 3 bases and the J gene lost 0 bases, with 13 bases spanning the gap. The CDR3, as DNA: TGCGCCAGCAGCTCCGGACTGGGTCCCTCTGGGGCCAACGTCCTGACTTTC. It is translated as CASSSGLGPSGANVLTF. The full variable domain, its missing parts supplied by reference TRBV5-1 and TRBJ2-6, is KAGVTQTPRYLIKTRGQQVTLSCSPISGHRSVSWYQQTPGQGLQFLFEYFSETQRNKGNFPGRFSGRQFSNSRSEMNVSTLELGDSALYLCASSSGLGPSGANVLTFGAGSRLTVL.

The genes are TRBV11-3 and TRBJ1-1, with 8 bases fitting TRBD1. The ends lost 4 bases at V and 4 bases at J; junction bases unmatched: 5. This CDR3 is built from 14 residues. The germline CDR1 and CDR2 sequences are SGHNT and YENEEA. The CDR3 sequence: CASSSGGLGTEAFF. CDR3 nucleotide sequence: TGTGCCAGCAGCTCAGGGGGCTTGGGCACTGAAGCTTTCTTT.

The count of this clone is one. The chain recombines TRBV28 with TRBJ1-2; D not certain. CDR1 and CDR2 (germline): MDHEN, SYDVKM. This CDR3 spans 15 amino acids. V lost 4 bases to trimming and J lost 4 bases, with 16 bases between them. The CDR3 coding sequence is TGTGCCAGCAGTTCTCCCCCCGTGCGCACCTATGGCTACACCTTC. It encodes CASSSPPVRTYGYTF.

This clone was seen more than once but under ten times. V usage is TRBV28 and J usage is TRBJ2-2, with unresolved D. CDR3 length: 14 amino acids. Deletions cut 1 base from V and 6 bases from J, with 9 bases between. Germline values: CDR1 MDHEN, CDR2 SYDVKM. The CDR3 sequence: CASSLLRLSGELFF. For the CDR3, the DNA is TGTGCCAGCAGTTTATTGCGGTTGTCCGGGGAGCTGTTTTTT. Using reference TRBV28 and TRBJ2-2 for the parts outside the CDR3, the full variable domain is DVKVTQSSRYLVKRTGEKVFLECVQDMDHENMFWYRQDPGLGLRLIYFSYDVKMKEKGDIPEGYSVSREKKERFSLILESASTNQTSMYLCASSLLRLSGELFFGEGSRLTVL.

The V and J genes are TRBV19 and TRBJ2-2; 12 nucleotides agree with TRBD2. CDR1 is LNHDA and CDR2 is SQIVND in the germline V gene (reference sequence). The length of the CDR3 is 18 residues. Trimming cost V 0 bases and J 1 base; bases outside gene matches: 3. For the CDR3, the DNA is TGTGCCAGTAGTATAGAGGTACTAGCGGGAGGGAACACCGGGGAGCTGTTTTTT. Its translation: CASSIEVLAGGNTGELFF.

The rearrangement links TRBV5-4 to TRBJ1-4; TRBD1 is a possible D gene (5 bases). Between the trimmed V and J ends, which lost 3 bases and 7 bases, there was a span of 25 bases. The CDR3 length is 18 residues. Germline V gene sequence: CDR1 SGHNT, CDR2 YYREEE (reference sequence). The CDR3 region is CASSSLAGRAGLSEKLFF. CDR3 sequence (DNA): TGTGCCAGCAGCTCCCTGGCGGGAAGGGCAGGGTTAAGTGAAAAACTGTTTTTT.

The gene calls are TRBV7-3 and TRBJ1-4; D ambiguous. CDR3 length: 17 residues. The germline V gene has CDR1 SGHTA and CDR2 FQGTGA. Between the trimmed V and J ends, which lost 2 bases and 3 bases, there was a span of 16 bases. This chain's CDR3 is CASSLGDGPRSNEKLFF. The DNA for the CDR3 is TGTGCCAGCAGCTTAGGTGACGGCCCCAGGTCTAATGAAAAACTGTTTTTT.

This sequence joins TRBV4-1 and TRBJ2-7, with a possible D match to TRBD1 (5 bases). V shed 2 bases and J shed 3 bases, with 17 bases lying between them. The germline CDR1 and CDR2 sequences are MGHRA and YSYEKL. This CDR3 region has 16 residues. The chain's CDR3 is CASSQRETDHLYEQYF. As DNA, the CDR3 is TGCGCCAGCAGCCAAAGAGAGACAGACCATCTCTACGAGCAGTACTTC.

This chain connects TRBV7-3 to TRBJ2-1; TRBD1 is a possible D gene (5 bases). Between the trimmed V and J ends, which lost 2 bases and 5 bases, there was a span of 10 bases. The CDR3 has 14 amino acids. Germline CDR1 is SGHTA and CDR2 is FQGTGA. The CDR3 sequence is CASSLGAGHNEQFF. DNA for the CDR3: TGTGCCAGCAGCTTAGGGGCAGGGCACAATGAGCAGTTCTTC.

This clone turned up a few times. CDR3 amino acids: CSVEEGRYTEAFF. The DNA for the CDR3 is TGCAGCGTTGAAGAGGGGAGGTACACTGAAGCTTTCTTT. This sequence joins TRBV29-1 and TRBJ1-1; D uncertain. CDR1 is SQVTM, CDR2 ANQGSEA, per germline. V lost 0 bases and J 3 bases, leaving 8 bases between the germline ends. CDR3 length: 13 amino acids.

About this clone itself: One end of the junction fails to match germline, which may point to a read error. The chain links TRBV25-1 to TRBJ2-7; D might be TRBD2 (6 bases). The CDR3 loop spans 17 amino acids. CDR1 is MGHDK, CDR2 SYGVNS, per germline. The CDR3 DNA reads as TGTGCCAGCAGTGCTAACCGGGGGACGAGCCCTTCGTACGAGCAGTGCTTC. It encodes CASSANRGTSPSYEQCF.

The gene calls are TRBV6-1 and TRBJ1-1; 11 bases are shared with TRBD1. The V gene's germline CDR1 is MNHNS and CDR2 SASEGT. CDR3 length equals 17 residues. Unmatched junction bases numbered 8, after V lost 4 bases and J lost 1 base. The CDR3 nucleotides read TGTGCCAGCAGTGCGGGGGACAGGGGGAATTCGAACACTGAAGCTTTCTTT. This codes for CASSAGDRGNSNTEAFF.

The gene calls are TRBV29-1 and TRBJ1-1; D may be TRBD1 (5 bases). The ends were cut back, 3 bases at V and 1 base at J, with 12 bases in the middle. Germline-derived CDR1 and CDR2 are SQVTM and ANQGSEA. The CDR3 has 14 amino acids. CDR3 sequence (DNA): TGCAGCGTTGAGGGAGGGACGGGGAACACTGAAGCTTTCTTT. It specifies CSVEGGTGNTEAFF.

The chain is built from TRBV28 and TRBJ1-2, with D unresolved. V shed 6 bases and J shed 7 bases, with 21 bases lying between them. The germline V gene has CDR1 MDHEN and CDR2 SYDVKM. CDR3 size: 15 residues. The CDR3 nucleotides read TGTGCCAGCAGAAACTTGGGTCCCATGGGGAGTGGCTACACCTTC. Protein sequence: CASRNLGPMGSGYTF.

This chain uses TRBV18 with TRBJ1-2, with TRBD1 matching over 7 bases. There are 15 residues in the CDR3. Germline values: CDR1 KGHSH, CDR2 LQKENI. V dropped 6 bases and J dropped 6; count of bases not matched to a gene: 13. DNA of the CDR3: TGTGCCAGCTCGCTCCGGGACAGAAAGTTTGATGGCTACACCTTC. The encoded protein is CASSLRDRKFDGYTF.

This chain connects TRBV2 to TRBJ1-2; 7 bases match TRBD1. The CDR3 length is 14 residues. The germline CDR1 and CDR2 sequences are SNHLY and FYNNEI. Losses at the gene ends were 4 bases for V and 1 base for J; bases not matched to a gene: 3. For the CDR3, the DNA is TGTGCCAGCAGTGTCAGGGGGTTTAACTATGGCTACACCTTC. The encoded protein is CASSVRGFNYGYTF. Supplemented by reference TRBV2 and TRBJ1-2, the full variable domain reads EPEVTQTPSHQVTQMGQEVILRCVPISNHLYFYWYRQILGQKVEFLVSFYNNEISEKSEIFDDQFSVERPDGSNFTLKIRSTKLEDSAMYFCASSVRGFNYGYTFGSGTRLTVV.

The rearrangement joins TRBV19 to TRBJ1-1; possible D gene TRBD1, 5 bases. Trimming cost V 6 bases and J 6 bases, with 20 bases left between them. Germline-derived CDR1 and CDR2 are LNHDA and SQIVND (reference sequence). CDR3 length equals 15 residues. The CDR3 bases are TGTGCCAGTAGCCGGACTGACCGGGGGTTGTCTGAAGCTTTCTTT. Protein product: CASSRTDRGLSEAFF. The full variable domain, its missing parts supplied by reference TRBV19 and TRBJ1-1, is DGGITQSPKYLFRKEGQNVTLSCEQNLNHDAMYWYRQDPGQGLRLIYYSQIVNDFQKGDIAEGYSVSREKKESFPLTVTSAQKNPTAFYLCASSRTDRGLSEAFFGQGTRLTVV.

The chain carries TRBV11-2 and TRBJ2-5; 8 bases map to TRBD2. Germline V lookup: CDR1 SGHAT, CDR2 FQNNGV. The J segment lost 4 bases and the V segment lost 4 bases, leaving 8 bases of the junction unmatched. The CDR3 runs to 15 residues. CDR3 DNA: TGTGCCAGCAGCTCGACTTACGGGAGGGTAGAGACCCAGTACTTC. Its protein is CASSSTYGRVETQYF.